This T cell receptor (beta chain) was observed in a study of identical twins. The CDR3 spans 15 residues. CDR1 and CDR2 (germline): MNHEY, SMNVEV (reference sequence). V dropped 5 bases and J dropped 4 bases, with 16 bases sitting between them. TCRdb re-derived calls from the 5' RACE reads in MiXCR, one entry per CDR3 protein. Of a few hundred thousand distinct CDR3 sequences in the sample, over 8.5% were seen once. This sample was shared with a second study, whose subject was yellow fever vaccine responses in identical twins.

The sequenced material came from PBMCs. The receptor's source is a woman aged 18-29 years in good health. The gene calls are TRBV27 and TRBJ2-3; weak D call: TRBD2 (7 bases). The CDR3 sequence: CASSPEGGAADTQYF. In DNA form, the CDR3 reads TGTGCCAGCAGTCCAGAGGGGGGGGCAGCAGATACGCAGTATTTT.